One sample yielded the 8 T cell receptor beta chains listed below, sequenced in a study of shared clonotypes between healthy human individuals. Selected positively for CCR7 and CD45RO-negative, naive CD8 cells excluded terminally differentiated effector memory CD45RA+ cells. TCRdb keeps only in-frame clones here, not all; method: immunoSEQ multiplex PCR. The data show hundreds of thousands of clones, with roughly 98% seen just once and 0.3% held by the top ten. Input material: naive CD8+ T cells sorted from blood. Receptors originate from a man younger than 40 in good health.

The rearrangement joins TRBV6-5 to TRBJ2-1; 7 positions agree with TRBD2. V lost 4 bases and J lost 3; bases outside the gene matches: 6. Germline V gene lookup returns CDR1 MNHEY and CDR2 SVGAGI. This CDR3 contains 15 residues. The CDR3 reads CASSSFAGDYNEQFF. The CDR3 DNA reads as TGTGCCAGCAGTTCTTTTGCGGGAGACTACAATGAGCAGTTCTTC.

The CDR3 protein is CASSFTGNNQPQHF. The CDR3, as DNA: TGTGCCAGCAGCTTTACAGGGAACAATCAGCCCCAGCATTTT. The rearrangement joins TRBV7-9 to TRBJ1-5; D is possibly TRBD1 (6 bases). Germline loops: CDR1 SEHNR, CDR2 FQNEAQ (reference sequence). The CDR3 spans 14 residues. Trimming took off 3 bases at V and 3 bases at J, with 9 bases between the two ends.

The chain joins TRBV28 to TRBJ1-1, with unresolved D. Germline assignment: CDR1 MDHEN and CDR2 SYDVKM. V shed 1 base and J shed 6 bases, with 3 bases lying between them. The CDR3 runs to 11 residues. The CDR3 spells CASSLYPEAFF. The CDR3 nucleotides read TGTGCCAGCAGTTTATACCCTGAAGCTTTCTTT.

This clone was observed a single time. The chain links TRBV7-9 to TRBJ1-2; D is uncertain. From germline, CDR1 is SEHNR and CDR2 FQNEAQ (reference sequence). This CDR3 is built from 15 residues. The germline V and J ends were trimmed by 5 bases and 12 bases, with 25 bases remaining between them. The CDR3: CASSPPAGLLYLDTF. The CDR3, as DNA: TGTGCCAGCAGCCCCCCAGCGGGCCTCTTATATCTGGACACCTTC.

The chain is built from TRBV27 and TRBJ1-2; D is unclear. The V end lost 2 bases, the J end lost 4 bases, and 8 bases lay between the germline ends. Germline CDR1 MNHEY, CDR2 SMNVEV (reference sequence). This CDR3 contains 13 residues. The CDR3 loop reads CASSLVPAYGYTF. The CDR3 coding sequence is TGTGCCAGCAGTTTAGTGCCGGCCTATGGCTACACCTTC.

V gene TRBV19 combines with J gene TRBJ2-7; possible D gene TRBD2, 5 bases. Germline CDR1 and CDR2: LNHDA and SQIVND (reference sequence). This CDR3 contains 15 residues. V dropped 6 bases and J dropped 0 bases, with 15 bases sitting between them. As DNA, the CDR3 is TGTGCCAGTAGCCGTGTAGCGCTTCTCTCCTACGAGCAGTACTTC. It yields the protein CASSRVALLSYEQYF.

This clone was detected only once. The chain is built from TRBV10-3 and TRBJ2-2, with D possibly being TRBD1 or TRBD2 (5 bases each). Germline assignment: CDR1 ENHRY and CDR2 SYGVKD. This CDR3 contains 16 residues. The V end lost 7 bases, the J end lost 2 bases, and 17 bases lay between the germline ends. Written as DNA, the CDR3 is TGTGCCATCAAAGTAACGGGACCTGTTAACACCGGGGAGCTGTTTTTT. This encodes CAIKVTGPVNTGELFF.

V usage is TRBV27 and J usage is TRBJ2-7; tentative D call: TRBD1 (5 bases). The V end lost 2 bases, the J end lost 7 bases, and 12 bases lay between the germline ends. CDR1 and CDR2 (germline): MNHEY, SMNVEV (reference sequence). This CDR3 has 13 residues. CDR3 coding DNA: TGTGCCAGCAGTTTACTACCCGCAGGGGAGCAGTACTTC. Protein sequence: CASSLLPAGEQYF.